This T cell receptor beta chain was retrieved from a study of metastatic and nonmetastatic thyroid tumors. About the study: For malignant and benign thyroid patients, tumor or nodule tissue and blood were the sources whose repertoires were compared.

None of the patients had undergone any treatment ahead of thyroid surgery. To note about this clone: Its antigen is unidentified.

Findings of the study overall: Versus benign nodules, malignant thyroid tumors reportedly had significantly higher TCR beta diversity, in blood and tumor.

How the authors handled the data: For papillary thyroid cancer, a distant-metastasis classifier was constructed from CDR3 differences observed across clinicopathological groups. TCRdb reassembled clones from the PCR reads with MiXCR. The V and J calls here are based on TCRdb, not the publication. The data show tens of thousands of clones, with 25% to 35% seen just once and roughly 15% held by the top ten. The germline CDR1 and CDR2 sequences are SNHLY and FYNNEI. With 7 bases removed from V and 0 bases from J, the gap between germline ends came to 9 bases. CDR3 length equals 14 residues. The sample comprised blood. The receptor comes from a female donor with papillary thyroid cancer or a benign thyroid nodule (not recorded which). Some clones in this sample may be carry-over from other donors' samples. The rearrangement links TRBV2 to TRBJ2-2; a possible D gene is TRBD1 (7 bases). DNA of the CDR3: TGTGCCAGCATCAGGGGGGCGAACACCGGGGAGCTGTTTTTT. It translates to CASIRGANTGELFF.